This T cell receptor beta chain was identified during a study of control samples from healthy donors and cancer patients. Trimming took 8 bases from V and 5 from J, leaving 12 bases between them. This CDR3 region has 12 residues. CDR1 is SNHLY, CDR2 FYNNEI, per germline. Profiled with immunoSEQ multiplex PCR; TCRdb holds only in-frame clones, not every one. The sample includes about 120,000 clones, about 90% of them seen just once. V gene TRBV2 combines with J gene TRBJ2-5; D is perhaps TRBD1 or TRBD2 (6 bases each). The source is a man aged 18 to 35 in good health. The sample comprised blood. The chain's CDR3 is CASGGQRETQYF. CDR3 DNA: TGTGCCAGCGGGGGGCAGAGGGAGACCCAGTACTTC.